This T cell receptor beta chain was observed in a study of blood T cell repertoires in COVID-19. Here immunoSEQ multiplex PCR was the method, and the copy in TCRdb shows in-frame clones only, minus some. Of 170,000 or so clones listed, 84% are singletons. The CDR3 runs to 11 residues. Germline CDR1 reads DFQATT; CDR2 reads SNEGSKA (reference sequence). V was clipped by 7 bases and J by 7 bases; unmatched bases: 5. The clonotype originates from a young man with active or convalescent COVID-19. Sequences were obtained from peripheral blood. The chain joins TRBV20-1 to TRBJ1-2; TRBD1 matches at 8 bases. The CDR3, as DNA: TGCAGTGGTGACAGGGGCGTTGGCTACACCTTC. It encodes CSGDRGVGYTF.